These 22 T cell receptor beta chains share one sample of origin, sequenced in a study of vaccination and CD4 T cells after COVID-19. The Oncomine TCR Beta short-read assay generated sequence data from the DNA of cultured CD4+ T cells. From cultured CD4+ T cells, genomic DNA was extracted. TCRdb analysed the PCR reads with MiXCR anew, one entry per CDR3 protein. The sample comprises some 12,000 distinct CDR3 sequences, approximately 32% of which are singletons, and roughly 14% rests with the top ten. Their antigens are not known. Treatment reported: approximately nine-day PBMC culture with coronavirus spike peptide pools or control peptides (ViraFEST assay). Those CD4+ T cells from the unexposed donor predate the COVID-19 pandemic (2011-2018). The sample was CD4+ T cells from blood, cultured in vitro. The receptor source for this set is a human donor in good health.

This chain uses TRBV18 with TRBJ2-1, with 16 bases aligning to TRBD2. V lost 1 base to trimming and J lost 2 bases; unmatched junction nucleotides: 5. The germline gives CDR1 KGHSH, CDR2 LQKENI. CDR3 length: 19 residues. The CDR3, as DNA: TGTGCCAGCTCACCACTGGGACTAGCGGGAGGGACAACCTACAATGAGCAGTTCTTC. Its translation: CASSPLGLAGGTTYNEQFF.

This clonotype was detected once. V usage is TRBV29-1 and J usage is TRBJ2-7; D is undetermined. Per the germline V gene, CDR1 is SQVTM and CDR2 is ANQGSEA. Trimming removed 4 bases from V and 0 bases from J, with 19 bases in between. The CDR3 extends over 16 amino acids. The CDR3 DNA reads TGCAGCGTTGTTCCTGCTTCTCTTCCCGACTCCTACGAGCAGTACTTC. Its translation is CSVVPASLPDSYEQYF.

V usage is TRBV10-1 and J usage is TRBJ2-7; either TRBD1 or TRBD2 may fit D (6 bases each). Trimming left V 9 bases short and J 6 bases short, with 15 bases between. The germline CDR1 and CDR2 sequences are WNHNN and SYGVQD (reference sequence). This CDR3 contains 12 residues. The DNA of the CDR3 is TGCGCCAGTAATACCGGGGGCAGCGAGCAGTACTTC. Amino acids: CASNTGGSEQYF.

The CDR3 protein is CASSPRKNRPLVETQYF. The CDR3 nucleotides read TGTGCCAGCAGCCCGAGAAAAAATCGGCCCCTGGTAGAGACCCAGTACTTC. The J gene is TRBJ2-5, the V gene TRBV7-2; D gene uncertain. Germline V gene sequence: CDR1 SGHTA, CDR2 FQGNSA. The CDR3 runs 17 residues. Trimming stripped 5 bases from V and 4 bases from J, with 23 bases between. The full variable domain, rest sourced from reference TRBV7-2 and TRBJ2-5, is GAGVSQSPSNKVTEKGKDVELRCDPISGHTALYWYRQSLGQGLEFLIYFQGNSAPDKSGLPSDRFSAERTGGSVSTLTIQRTQQEDSAVYLCASSPRKNRPLVETQYFGPGTRLLVL.

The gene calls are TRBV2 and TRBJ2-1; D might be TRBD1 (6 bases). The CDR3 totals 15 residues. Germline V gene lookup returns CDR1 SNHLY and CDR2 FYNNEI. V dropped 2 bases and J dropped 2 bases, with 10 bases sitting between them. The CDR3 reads CASSENRDPYNEQFF. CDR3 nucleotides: TGTGCCAGCAGTGAAAACAGGGACCCCTACAATGAGCAGTTCTTC.

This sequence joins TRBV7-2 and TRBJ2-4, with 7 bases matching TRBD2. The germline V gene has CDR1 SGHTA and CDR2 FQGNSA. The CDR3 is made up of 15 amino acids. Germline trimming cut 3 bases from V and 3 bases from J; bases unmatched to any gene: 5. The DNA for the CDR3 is TGTGCCAGCAGCTTGAGGGCGGGAGACAAAAACATTCAGTACTTC. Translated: CASSLRAGDKNIQYF.

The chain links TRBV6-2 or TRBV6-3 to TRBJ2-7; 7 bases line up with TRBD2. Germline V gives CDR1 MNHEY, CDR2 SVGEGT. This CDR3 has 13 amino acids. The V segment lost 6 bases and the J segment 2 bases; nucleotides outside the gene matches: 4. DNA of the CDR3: TGTGCCAGCAGGTCAGGACTAGCCTACGAGCAGTACTTC. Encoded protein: CASRSGLAYEQYF.

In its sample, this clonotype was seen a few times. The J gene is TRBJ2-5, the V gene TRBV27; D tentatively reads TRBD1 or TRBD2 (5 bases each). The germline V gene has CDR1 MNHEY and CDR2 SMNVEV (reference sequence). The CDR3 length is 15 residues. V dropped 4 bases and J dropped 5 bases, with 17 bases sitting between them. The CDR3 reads CASSSRQGPRETQYF. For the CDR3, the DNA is TGTGCCAGCAGTTCCCGGCAGGGACCCCGGGAGACCCAGTACTTC.

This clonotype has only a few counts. The CDR3 here is CASTQWWGLVQPQHF. DNA for the CDR3: TGTGCCAGCACCCAATGGTGGGGGTTGGTTCAGCCCCAGCATTTT. The rearrangement joins TRBV27 to TRBJ1-5, with D tentatively TRBD1 (5 bases). V was shortened by 7 bases and J by 6 bases, with 19 bases between the two germline ends. This CDR3 contains 15 residues. Looked up from germline, CDR1 is MNHEY and CDR2 is SMNVEV (reference sequence).

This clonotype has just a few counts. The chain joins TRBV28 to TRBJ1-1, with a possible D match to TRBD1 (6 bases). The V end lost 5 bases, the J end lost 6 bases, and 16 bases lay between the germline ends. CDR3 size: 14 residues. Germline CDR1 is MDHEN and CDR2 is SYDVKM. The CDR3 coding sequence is TGTGCCAGCAGTCCCGTCGGGGGCGCCGCTGAAGCTTTCTTT. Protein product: CASSPVGGAAEAFF.

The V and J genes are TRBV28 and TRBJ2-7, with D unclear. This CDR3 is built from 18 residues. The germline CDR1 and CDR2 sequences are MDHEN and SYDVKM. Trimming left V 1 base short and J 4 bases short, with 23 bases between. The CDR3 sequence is CASSLLAPQRHLKYEQYF. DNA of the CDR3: TGTGCCAGCAGTTTATTGGCCCCCCAGCGCCATCTAAAATACGAGCAGTACTTC.

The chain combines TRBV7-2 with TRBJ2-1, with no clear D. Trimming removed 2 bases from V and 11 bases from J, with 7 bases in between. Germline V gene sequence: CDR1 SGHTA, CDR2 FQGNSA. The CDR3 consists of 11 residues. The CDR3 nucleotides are TGTGCCAGCAGCTTATCAGAAAAGCAGTTCTTC. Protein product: CASSLSEKQFF.

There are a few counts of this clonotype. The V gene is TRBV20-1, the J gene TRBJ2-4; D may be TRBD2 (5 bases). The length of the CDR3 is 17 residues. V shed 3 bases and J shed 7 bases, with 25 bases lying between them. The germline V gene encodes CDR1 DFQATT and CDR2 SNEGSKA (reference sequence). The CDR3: CSASLIRTRVGMNIQYF. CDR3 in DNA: TGCAGTGCTAGCTTAATCAGGACCCGGGTCGGGATGAACATTCAGTACTTC.

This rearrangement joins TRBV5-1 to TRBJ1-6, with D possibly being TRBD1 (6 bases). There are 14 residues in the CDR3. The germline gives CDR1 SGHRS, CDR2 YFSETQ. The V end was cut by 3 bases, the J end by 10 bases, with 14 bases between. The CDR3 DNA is TGCGCCAGCAGCTCTAAGACAGGTCCATCACCCCTCCACTTT. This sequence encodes CASSSKTGPSPLHF.

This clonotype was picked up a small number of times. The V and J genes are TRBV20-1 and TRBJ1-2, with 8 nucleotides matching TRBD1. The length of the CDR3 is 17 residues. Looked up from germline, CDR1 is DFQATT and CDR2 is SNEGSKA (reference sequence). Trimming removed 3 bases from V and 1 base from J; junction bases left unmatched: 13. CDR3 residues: CSASGQGASARNYGYTF. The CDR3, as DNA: TGCAGTGCTAGCGGACAGGGTGCTAGTGCCCGTAACTATGGCTACACCTTC.

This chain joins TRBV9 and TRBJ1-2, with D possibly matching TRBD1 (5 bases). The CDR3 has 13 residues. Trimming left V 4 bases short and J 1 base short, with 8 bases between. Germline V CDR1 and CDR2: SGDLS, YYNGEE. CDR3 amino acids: CASSLQGNYGYTF. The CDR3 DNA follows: TGTGCCAGCAGCCTCCAGGGTAACTATGGCTACACCTTC.

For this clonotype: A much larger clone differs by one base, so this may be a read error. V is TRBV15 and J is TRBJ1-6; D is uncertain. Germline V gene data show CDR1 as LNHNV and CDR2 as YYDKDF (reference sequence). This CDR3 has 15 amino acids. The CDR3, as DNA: TGTGCCACCAGCAGGGGGAGCTCCCATAATTCACCCCTCCACTTT. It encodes CATSRGSSHNSPLHF.

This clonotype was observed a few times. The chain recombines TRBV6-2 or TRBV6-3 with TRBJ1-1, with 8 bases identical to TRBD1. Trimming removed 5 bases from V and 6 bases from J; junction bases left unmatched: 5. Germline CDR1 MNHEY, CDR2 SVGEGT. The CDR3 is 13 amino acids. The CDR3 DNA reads TGTGCCAGCAGTGGACAGGGAATCGCTGAAGCTTTCTTT. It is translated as CASSGQGIAEAFF.

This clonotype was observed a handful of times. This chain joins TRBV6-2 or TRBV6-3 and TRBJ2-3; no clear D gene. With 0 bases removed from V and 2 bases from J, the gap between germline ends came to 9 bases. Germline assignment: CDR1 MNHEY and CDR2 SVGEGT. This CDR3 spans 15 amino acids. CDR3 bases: TGTGCCAGCAGTTACTCGACTCAGTTCACAGATACGCAGTATTTT. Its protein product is CASSYSTQFTDTQYF.

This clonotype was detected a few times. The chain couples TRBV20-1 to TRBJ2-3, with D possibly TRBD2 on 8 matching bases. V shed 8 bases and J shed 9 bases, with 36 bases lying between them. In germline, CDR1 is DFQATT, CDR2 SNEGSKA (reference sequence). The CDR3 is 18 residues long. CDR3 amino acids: CSCYEQGKAGGLRGTQYF. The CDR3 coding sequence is TGCAGTTGCTACGAACAGGGGAAGGCGGGAGGACTTCGGGGGACGCAGTATTTT.

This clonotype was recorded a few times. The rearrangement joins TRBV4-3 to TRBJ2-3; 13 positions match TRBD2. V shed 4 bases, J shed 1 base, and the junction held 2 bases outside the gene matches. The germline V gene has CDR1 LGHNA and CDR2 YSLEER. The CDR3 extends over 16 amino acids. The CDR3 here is CASSPGLAGGTDTQYF. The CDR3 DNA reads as TGCGCCAGCAGCCCCGGACTAGCGGGGGGCACAGATACGCAGTATTTT.

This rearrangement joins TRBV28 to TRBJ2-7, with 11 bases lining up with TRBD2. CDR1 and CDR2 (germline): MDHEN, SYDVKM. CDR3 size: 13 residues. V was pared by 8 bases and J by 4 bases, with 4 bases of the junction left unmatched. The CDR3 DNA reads TGTGCCAGCGAGACTAGCGGGACGTACGAGCAGTACTTC. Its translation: CASETSGTYEQYF.